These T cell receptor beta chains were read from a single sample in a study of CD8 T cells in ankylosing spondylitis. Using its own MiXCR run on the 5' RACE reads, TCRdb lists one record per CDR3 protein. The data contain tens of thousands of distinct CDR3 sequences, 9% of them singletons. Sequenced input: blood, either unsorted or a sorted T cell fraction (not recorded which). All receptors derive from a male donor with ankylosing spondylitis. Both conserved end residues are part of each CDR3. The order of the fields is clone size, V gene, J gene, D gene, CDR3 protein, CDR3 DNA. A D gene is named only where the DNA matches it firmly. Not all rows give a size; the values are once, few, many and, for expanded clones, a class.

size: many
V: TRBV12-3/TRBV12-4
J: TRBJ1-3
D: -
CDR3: CASSLSPGNTIYF
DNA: TGTGCCAGCAGTTTGTCCCCTGGAAACACCATATATTTT

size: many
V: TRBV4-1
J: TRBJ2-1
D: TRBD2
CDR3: CASSQDFHGGTFSEEQFF
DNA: TGCGCCAGCAGCCAAGATTTCCACGGGGGGACTTTTAGTGAGGAGCAGTTCTTC

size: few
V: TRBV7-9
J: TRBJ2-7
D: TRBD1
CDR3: CASSSPGQTIYEQYF
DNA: TGTGCCAGCAGCTCACCGGGACAGACCATCTACGAGCAGTACTTC

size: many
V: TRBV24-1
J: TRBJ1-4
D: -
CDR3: CATSDRSPGKLFF
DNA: TGTGCCACCAGTGACCGATCTCCGGGAAAACTGTTTTTT

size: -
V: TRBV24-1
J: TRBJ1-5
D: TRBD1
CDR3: CATSDAVDRPGLDQPQHF
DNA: TGTGCCACCAGTGATGCTGTGGACAGGCCGGGGCTAGATCAGCCCCAGCATTTT

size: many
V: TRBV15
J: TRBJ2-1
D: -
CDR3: CATSRAGSANEQFF
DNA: TGTGCCACCAGCAGAGCCGGCTCGGCAAATGAGCAGTTCTTC

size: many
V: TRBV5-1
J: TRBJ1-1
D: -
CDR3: CASSFSDSLPNTEAFF
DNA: TGCGCCAGCAGCTTTTCTGACAGTCTTCCGAACACTGAAGCTTTCTTT

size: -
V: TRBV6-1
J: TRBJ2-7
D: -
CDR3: CASSPMDFGPYEQYF
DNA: TGTGCCAGCAGCCCGATGGACTTTGGGCCCTACGAGCAGTACTTC

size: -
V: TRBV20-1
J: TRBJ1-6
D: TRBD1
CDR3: CSASTGEASPLHF
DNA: TGCAGTGCTTCCACAGGGGAAGCTTCACCCCTCCACTTT

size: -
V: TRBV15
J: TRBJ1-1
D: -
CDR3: CATSRRREYTEAFF
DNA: TGTGCCACCAGCAGAAGACGGGAATACACTGAAGCTTTCTTT

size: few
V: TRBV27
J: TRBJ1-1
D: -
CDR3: CASTPRGVTEAFF
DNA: TGTGCCAGCACCCCGCGCGGGGTCACTGAAGCTTTCTTT

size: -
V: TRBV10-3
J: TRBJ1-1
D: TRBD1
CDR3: CAISKGGGQGNTEAFF
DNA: TGTGCCATCAGTAAGGGGGGGGGACAGGGGAACACTGAAGCTTTCTTT

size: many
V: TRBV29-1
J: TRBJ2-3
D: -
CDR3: CSVDGETSTDTQYF
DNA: TGCAGCGTTGATGGGGAGACTAGCACAGATACGCAGTATTTT

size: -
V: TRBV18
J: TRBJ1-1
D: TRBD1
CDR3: CASSLPVGTGRSEEAFF
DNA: TGTGCCAGCTCACTCCCGGTGGGGACAGGGCGTTCCGAGGAAGCTTTCTTT

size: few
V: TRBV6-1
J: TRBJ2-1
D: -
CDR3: CASSEWTVSYNEQFF
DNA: TGTGCCAGCAGTGAATGGACAGTGTCATACAATGAGCAGTTCTTC

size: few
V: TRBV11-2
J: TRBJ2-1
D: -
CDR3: CASSSWYNEQFF
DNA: TGTGCCAGCAGCTCTTGGTACAATGAGCAGTTCTTC

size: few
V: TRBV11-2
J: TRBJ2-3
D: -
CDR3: CASSPGYARGRDTDTQYF
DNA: TGTGCCAGCAGCCCTGGATATGCGAGGGGCAGGGACACAGATACGCAGTATTTT

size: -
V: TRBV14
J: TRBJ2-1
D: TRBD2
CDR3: CASSPGGLDNEQFF
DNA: TGTGCCAGCAGCCCGGGAGGACTAGACAATGAGCAGTTCTTC

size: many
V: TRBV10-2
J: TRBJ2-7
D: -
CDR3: CAGGWSTYEQYF
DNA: TGCGCCGGGGGCTGGAGTACCTACGAGCAGTACTTC

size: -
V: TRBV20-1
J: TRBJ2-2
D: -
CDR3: CSARGLAGYTGELFF
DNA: TGCAGTGCTAGAGGATTAGCTGGGTACACCGGGGAGCTGTTTTTT

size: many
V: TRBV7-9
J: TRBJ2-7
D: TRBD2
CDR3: CASSDGTSGSLYEQYF
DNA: TGTGCCAGCAGCGACGGGACTAGCGGGAGCCTCTACGAGCAGTACTTC

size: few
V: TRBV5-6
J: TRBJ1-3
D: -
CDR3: CASSLGSVLENTIYF
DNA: TGTGCCAGCAGCTTGGGGTCGGTTTTGGAAAACACCATATATTTT

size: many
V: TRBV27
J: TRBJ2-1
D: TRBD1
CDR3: CASTPGTGVYNEQFF
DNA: TGTGCCAGCACCCCCGGGACAGGGGTCTACAATGAGCAGTTCTTC

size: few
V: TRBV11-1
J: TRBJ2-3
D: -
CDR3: CASSYQISLLVDTQYF
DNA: TGTGCCAGCAGCTATCAAATATCACTATTAGTTGATACGCAGTATTTT

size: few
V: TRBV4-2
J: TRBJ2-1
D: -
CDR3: CASSPGGGNEQFF
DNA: TGTGCCAGCAGTCCGGGGGGCGGGAATGAGCAGTTCTTC

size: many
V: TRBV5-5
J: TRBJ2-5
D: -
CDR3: CASSLGKTRVRETQYF
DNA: TGTGCCAGCAGCTTGGGCAAGACTAGGGTGCGGGAGACCCAGTACTTC

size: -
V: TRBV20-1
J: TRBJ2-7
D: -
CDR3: CSARGPQGAPLEQYF
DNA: TGCAGTGCTAGAGGGCCCCAAGGGGCGCCCCTCGAGCAGTACTTC

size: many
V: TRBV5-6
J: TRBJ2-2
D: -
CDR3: CASSFGGSGRNTGELFF
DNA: TGTGCCAGCAGCTTCGGAGGTAGCGGAAGGAACACCGGGGAGCTGTTTTTT

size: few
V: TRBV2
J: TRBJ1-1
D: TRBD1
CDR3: CASSEAAGGKLDTEAFF
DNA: TGTGCCAGCAGTGAAGCGGCAGGGGGCAAATTGGACACTGAAGCTTTCTTT